Listed below are T cell receptor beta chains from one sample, sequenced in a study of cytomegalovirus exposure and HLA in healthy donors. Generated by immunoSEQ multiplex PCR, the TCRdb table keeps only in-frame clones and is missing some. The sample records roughly 240,000 clones, 82% being singletons. The sample comprised PBMCs. These receptors originate from a woman between 40 and 50 years old in good health and CMV-seropositive. Both conserved end residues are part of each CDR3. Fields, in order: V gene, CDR3 length, J gene, clone size, D gene, CDR3 protein, CDR3 DNA. A D gene is named only where the DNA matches it firmly. Some rows have no size entry. The others give once, few or many, or a class for an expanded clone.

TRBV7-2,14,TRBJ2-7,-,TRBD1,CASSLGGTASEQYF,TGTGCCAGCAGCTTAGGTGGGACAGCGAGCGAGCAGTACTTC
TRBV30,16,TRBJ1-2,-,TRBD1,CATSPPTGGLNYGYTF,TGTGCCACTTCACCCCCTACAGGGGGCCTTAACTATGGCTACACCTTC
TRBV7-2,13,TRBJ1-1,once,-,CASSLNRGGIAFF,TGTGCCAGCAGCTTAAATAGGGGGGGTATAGCTTTCTTT
TRBV2,15,TRBJ2-2,-,TRBD1,CASTDRAGNTGELFF,TGTGCCAGCACCGACAGGGCGGGCAACACCGGGGAGCTGTTTTTT
TRBV7-2,15,TRBJ2-7,-,TRBD2,CASSLAAGGYYEQYF,TGTGCCAGCAGCTTAGCAGCGGGAGGGTACTACGAGCAGTACTTC
TRBV7-2,18,TRBJ2-3,-,TRBD2,CASSFPTGTSGLRDTQYF,TGTGCCAGCAGCTTTCCGACCGGGACTAGCGGTCTGAGAGATACGCAGTATTTT
TRBV7-9,12,TRBJ2-4,-,-,CASSLGGNIQYF,TGTGCCAGCAGCTTAGGAGGTAACATTCAGTACTTC
TRBV4-3,16,TRBJ1-2,-,-,CASSQEYSAGWYGYTF,TGCGCCAGCAGCCAAGAGTATTCGGCAGGGTGGTATGGCTACACCTTC
TRBV21-1,16,TRBJ1-5,-,-,CASLGRWGDSNQPQHF,TGTGCCAGCCTCGGGAGGTGGGGGGATAGCAATCAGCCCCAGCATTTT
TRBV19,16,TRBJ1-2,-,TRBD1,CASSIRSGQSNYGYTF,TGTGCCAGTAGTATCAGATCGGGACAGTCTAACTATGGCTACACCTTC